The T cell receptor beta chain under discussion was sequenced for a study of cytomegalovirus exposure and HLA in healthy donors. General study findings and limits: Using the classifier, cytomegalovirus status was reportedly diagnosed with high specificity and sensitivity. Several of the most significant clusters appeared linked to common viral pathogens, based on a later analysis.

This clone came up a few times. Antigen unknown. It was with 60 Vbeta and 13 Jbeta primers that the PCR ran. Assay: immunoSEQ multiplex PCR; the TCRdb copy retains only in-frame clones and omits some. This table holds 120,000 or so clones, about 74% found once. These donors, healthy bone marrow donors, were studied. The clonotype was recovered from a man aged 25-45 years in good health and CMV-seronegative. Sample: PBMCs.

The CDR3 DNA sequence: TGTGCCAGCAGCTCGACAGGTCATGGGAACATTCAGTACTTC. Its protein is CASSSTGHGNIQYF. The rearrangement links TRBV11-3 to TRBJ2-4; weak D call: TRBD1 (6 bases). The germline CDR1 and CDR2 sequences are SGHNT and YENEEA. This CDR3 comprises 14 residues. Trimming took off 4 bases at V and 7 bases at J, with 14 bases between the two ends.